The 18 T cell receptor beta chains reported below all come from one sample, sequenced in a study of T cell repertoires in cytomegalovirus infection. TCRdb processed the reads anew with MiXCR; each CDR3 protein has one entry. This sample yields more than 150,000 distinct CDR3 sequences, of which 17% are seen a single time; around a sixth belongs to the top ten. The sequenced sample was CD8+ T cells from PBMCs. The receptor source for this set is a human donor in good health (CMV status not recorded). Some clones in this sample may be carry-over from other donors' samples.

The genes are TRBV12-3 or TRBV12-4 and TRBJ2-1; possible D gene TRBD2, 6 bases. The CDR3 is 15 residues long. Trimming removed 3 bases at V and 2 bases at J, with 11 bases between. CDR3 region: CASSFSGSPYNEQFF. In DNA form, the CDR3 reads TGTGCCAGCAGTTTTTCCGGGAGCCCCTACAATGAGCAGTTCTTC.

The CDR3 DNA reads TGTGCTAGTCCCCGAGGCCCTTTTTGCGCGAACACTGAAGCTTTCTTT. Translated: CASPRGPFCANTEAFF. J is TRBJ1-1 and V is TRBV12-5; D is undetermined. This CDR3 has 16 residues. Trimming took 8 bases from V and 1 from J, leaving 20 bases between them. The germline CDR1 and CDR2 sequences are LGHNT and FRNRAP.

This clonotype appeared a few times. This CDR3 reads CASSPGGRANTEAFF. The DNA for the CDR3 is TGTGCCAGCAGCCCTGGGGGGCGAGCGAACACTGAAGCTTTCTTT. The chain couples TRBV7-8 to TRBJ1-1, with D perhaps TRBD1 (6 bases). Germline CDR1 SGHVS, CDR2 FQNEAQ. The CDR3 is made up of 15 amino acids. The V gene lost 5 bases and the J gene lost 1 base, with 14 bases spanning the gap.

This chain uses TRBV28 with TRBJ1-1, with D perhaps TRBD1 (6 bases). In germline, CDR1 is MDHEN, CDR2 SYDVKM. The CDR3 spans 14 residues. The ends were cut back, 3 bases at V and 1 base at J, with 9 bases in the middle. This CDR3 reads CASSFGTRNTEAFF. The CDR3 nucleotides are TGTGCCAGCAGTTTCGGGACACGGAACACTGAAGCTTTCTTT.

This chain connects TRBV7-9 to TRBJ1-1, with D unresolved. CDR1 and CDR2 (germline): SEHNR, FQNEAQ (reference sequence). V shed 1 base and J shed 1 base, with 13 bases lying between them. The CDR3 length is 16 residues. CDR3 loop: CASSLGGYGPNTEAFF. Here the CDR3 DNA reads TGTGCCAGCAGCTTAGGAGGGTATGGGCCGAACACTGAAGCTTTCTTT. The full variable domain, its missing parts supplied by reference TRBV7-9 and TRBJ1-1, is DTGVSQNPRHKITKRGQNVTFRCDPISEHNRLYWYRQTLGQGPEFLTYFQNEAQLEKSRLLSDRFSAERPKGSFSTLEIQRTEQGDSAMYLCASSLGGYGPNTEAFFGQGTRLTVV.

The gene calls are TRBV7-9 and TRBJ1-2; TRBD1 aligns across 9 bases. Trimming removed 1 base from V and 6 bases from J; junction bases left unmatched: 12. The CDR3 loop spans 17 amino acids. Germline CDR1 SEHNR, CDR2 FQNEAQ (reference sequence). In DNA, the CDR3 is TGTGCCAGCAGCTTAGGCGGGACAGGGCGATTAGAGGATGGCTACACCTTC. Encoded protein: CASSLGGTGRLEDGYTF.

Only a few counts were recorded for this clonotype. V gene TRBV7-2 combines with J gene TRBJ2-1; D is ambiguous. Trimming stripped 0 bases from V and 9 bases from J, with 3 bases between. The CDR3 consists of 11 residues. Germline CDR1 is SGHTA and CDR2 is FQGNSA. CDR3 in DNA: TGTGCCAGCAGCTTAGCTCTTGAGCAGTTCTTC. Its protein product is CASSLALEQFF.

The rearrangement links TRBV12-3 or TRBV12-4 to TRBJ2-7, with D hard to call. V was clipped by 8 bases and J by 5 bases, with 16 bases between them. The CDR3 has 13 amino acids. The CDR3 sequence is CASLRTSGNEQYF. The CDR3 bases are TGTGCCAGCCTCCGGACCTCGGGCAACGAGCAGTACTTC.

This clonotype was observed once. The chain recombines TRBV6-8 with TRBJ2-5, with D unresolved. CDR3 length: 15 amino acids. V was pared by 2 bases and J by 3 bases, with 13 bases between. Germline V lookup: CDR1 MNHGY, CDR2 SAAAGT. The CDR3 nucleotides read TGTGCCAGCAGTTACAGTTGGGTCAACAAAGAGACCCAGTACTTC. This translates into CASSYSWVNKETQYF.

There are a few counts of this clonotype. J is TRBJ2-7 and V is TRBV6-1; D ambiguous. Trimming left V 2 bases short and J 1 base short, with 12 bases between. In germline, CDR1 is MNHNS, CDR2 SASEGT. The CDR3 covers 15 residues. The CDR3 sequence: CASSERTHPSYEQYF. The CDR3 nucleotides read TGTGCCAGCAGTGAACGGACGCACCCTTCCTACGAGCAGTACTTC.

This clonotype was seen a handful of times. This chain uses TRBV20-1 with TRBJ2-5; 7 nucleotides agree with TRBD1. CDR1 is DFQATT and CDR2 is SNEGSKA in the germline V gene (reference sequence). V lost 6 bases, J lost 1 base, and 5 bases stayed unmatched. This CDR3 contains 13 residues. The CDR3, as DNA: TGCAGTGCGCCCGACAGGGCCCAAGAGACCCAGTACTTC. Its protein is CSAPDRAQETQYF.

This rearrangement joins TRBV11-2 to TRBJ2-7; D not certain. The ends were cut back, 5 bases at V and 4 bases at J, with 15 bases in the middle. The CDR3 has 14 amino acids. The germline V gene has CDR1 SGHAT and CDR2 FQNNGV. The CDR3 reads CASSPGLGWYEQYF. CDR3 in DNA: TGTGCCAGCAGCCCGGGTCTGGGGTGGTACGAGCAGTACTTC.

This clonotype came up a few times. The chain carries TRBV6-5 and TRBJ2-1; 8 nucleotides agree with TRBD1. The V gene's germline CDR1 is MNHEY and CDR2 SVGAGI. The CDR3 is 14 residues long. The ends lost 2 bases at V and 7 bases at J; junction bases unmatched: 4. CDR3 loop: CASSYRDRTNEQFF. In DNA form, the CDR3 reads TGTGCCAGCAGTTACAGGGACAGGACGAATGAGCAGTTCTTC.

The rearrangement uses TRBV7-9 and TRBJ2-1, with 7 positions matching TRBD1. With 4 bases clipped from V and 1 base from J, the junction kept 7 bases outside the gene matches. Germline loops: CDR1 SEHNR, CDR2 FQNEAQ (reference sequence). This CDR3 spans 16 amino acids. CDR3 amino acids: CASSWDDRDSYNEQFF. Written as DNA, the CDR3 is TGTGCCAGCAGCTGGGACGACAGGGATTCCTACAATGAGCAGTTCTTC.

Only a few counts were recorded for this clonotype. The chain is built from TRBV28 and TRBJ2-3, with TRBD1 matching over 9 bases. CDR3 length: 15 amino acids. With 4 bases clipped from V and 1 base from J, the junction kept 3 bases outside the gene matches. Germline values: CDR1 MDHEN, CDR2 SYDVKM. Written as DNA, the CDR3 is TGTGCCAGCAGTTCGGGACAGGGACGCACAGATACGCAGTATTTT. Translating gives CASSSGQGRTDTQYF.

The chain is built from TRBV28 and TRBJ1-5; D is uncertain. This CDR3 is 14 amino acids long. Germline CDR1 MDHEN, CDR2 SYDVKM. Trimming removed 3 bases from V and 4 bases from J, with 10 bases in between. The CDR3, as DNA: TGTGCCAGCAGTTTTTTACGCCAGAATCAGCCCCAGCATTTT. It yields the protein CASSFLRQNQPQHF.

This chain connects TRBV5-6 to TRBJ2-3; possibly TRBD1 for D (6 bases). The CDR3 spans 16 residues. Deletions cut 3 bases from V and 2 bases from J, with 16 bases between. Germline assignment: CDR1 SGHDT and CDR2 YYEEEE. This CDR3 reads CASSSINRDNTDTQYF. The CDR3 region has the DNA TGTGCCAGCAGCTCGATAAACCGGGACAACACAGATACGCAGTATTTT.

The chain links TRBV7-9 to TRBJ2-4; 8 positions agree with TRBD1. Germline V lookup: CDR1 SEHNR, CDR2 FQNEAQ (reference sequence). This CDR3 is 18 amino acids long. V shed 4 bases, J shed 1 base, and the junction held 12 bases outside the gene matches. CDR3 residues: CASSSDRAGGRAKNIQYF. In DNA form, the CDR3 reads TGTGCCAGCAGCTCGGACAGGGCGGGCGGACGGGCCAAAAACATTCAGTACTTC.